The T cell receptor (beta chain) described here comes from a study of OX40 agonist ivuxolimab in advanced cancers. In the study overall: All patients had ivuxolimab intravenously every 2 weeks at 0.01 to 10 mg/kg. Past anti-PD-1, anti-PD-L1 or anti-CTLA-4 therapy was accepted, and 30% to 45% had received some. Study results and caveats: Clones of CD4+ and CD8+ blood T cells grew by week 6 at doses of 0.1 to 3.0 mg/kg.

Germline V gives CDR1 KGHSH, CDR2 LQKENI. V gave up 3 bases and J gave up 5 bases, with 17 bases separating them. This CDR3 is built from 16 residues. TCRdb's copy holds only in-frame clones and misses some; the assay was immunoSEQ multiplex PCR. The sample shows around 97,000 clones, around 85% of them seen only once. On this clone: Its matching antigen is unknown.

This sequence joins TRBV18 and TRBJ1-5, with D unresolved. The sequence was collected from an adult with an advanced solid tumor such as melanoma, head and neck, liver or kidney cancer. The material was CD4+ or CD8+ T cells sorted from blood, obtained in a trial of the OX40 agonist ivuxolimab. The CDR3 spells CASSPTARSQDQPQHF. The CDR3 bases are TGTGCCAGCTCACCGACTGCCAGATCCCAGGATCAGCCCCAGCATTTT.